The next 2 T cell receptor beta chains were all read from a single sample in a study of T cell changes during pregnancy in multiple sclerosis. Measured with immunoSEQ multiplex PCR; TCRdb has only the in-frame clones, and not every one. The data hold about 24,000 clones, with 85% to 90% observed a single time. Sequenced here: CD4+ T cells from peripheral blood mononuclear cells, sampled in the second trimester of pregnancy. The receptors were sampled from a female donor in good health, enrolled as a control in a pregnancy study.

The chain employs TRBV4-2 and TRBJ2-1; D is perhaps TRBD1 (5 bases). This CDR3 is 15 amino acids long. Trimming shortened V by 0 bases and J by 4 bases, and 10 bases separated the two germline ends. Germline lookup yields CDR1 LGHNA and CDR2 YNFKEQ. The CDR3 loop is CASSQERQKYNEQFF. CDR3 nucleotide sequence: TGTGCCAGCAGCCAAGAGCGACAGAAATACAATGAGCAGTTCTTC.

The chain uses TRBV5-6 and TRBJ2-1, with 10 nucleotides matching TRBD2. CDR1 is SGHDT and CDR2 is YYEEEE in the germline V gene. The length of the CDR3 is 15 residues. J was trimmed by 5 bases and V by 5 bases; bases with no gene match: 7. As DNA, the CDR3 is TGTGCCAGCAGTCGTCGACTAGCGGGTCACAATGAGCAGTTCTTC. It translates to CASSRRLAGHNEQFF.